What follows describes a single T cell receptor (beta chain). Antigen unknown. This specimen comes from a study of T cell responses to AZD1222 COVID-19 vaccine. Assay: immunoSEQ multiplex PCR; the TCRdb copy retains only in-frame clones and omits some. The sample records 54,000 or so clones, about 85% being singletons. Study conclusions and caveats: Clonal diversity may have been underestimated, and the donors were mostly white British, with more females than males. Baseline testing showed seropositivity in only 5 or 6 AZD1222 recipients.

The material sequenced was peripheral blood, taken on day 0 of AZD1222 vaccination. This TCR derives from an adult in good health.

The CDR3 DNA reads TGTGCCAGCAGCTTGGAGGGAGACAGGGTGAGACAGTTCTTC. It yields the protein CASSLEGDRVRQFF. The V gene is TRBV5-4, the J gene TRBJ2-1; 7 bases are shared with TRBD1. With V trimmed by 0 bases and J by 13 bases, 10 bases remained unmatched. The CDR3 has 14 residues. The germline V gene encodes CDR1 SGHNT and CDR2 YYREEE (reference sequence).